The 27 T cell receptor beta chains below come from one sample, sequenced in a study of a mutant IDH1 vaccine in newly diagnosed glioma. Profiling relied on immunoSEQ multiplex PCR, and the TCRdb table lists in-frame clones only, not all of them. The sample records tens of thousands of clones, more than 65% being singletons. Time point here: baseline, week 1 (first vaccination visit). Treatment noted: pre-vaccination baseline after standard-of-care therapy. The sequences come from PBMCs, collected from a glioma patient treated with radiotherapy, temozolomide or both. These receptor sequences come from a man under 40 with glioma.

CDR3 bases: TGTGCCAGCAGTTTAGCAGGGGTACTTCAGCCCCAGCATTTT. Its translation is CASSLAGVLQPQHF. This rearrangement joins TRBV27 to TRBJ1-5; D may be TRBD1 (6 bases). The V end was cut by 2 bases, the J end by 6 bases, with 11 bases between. The CDR3 length is 14 residues. Germline assignment: CDR1 MNHEY and CDR2 SMNVEV (reference sequence).

This clone was detected a few times. The chain has TRBV2 and TRBJ1-1, with TRBD1 as a possible D gene (5 bases). V was shortened by 3 bases and J by 0 bases, with 11 bases between the two germline ends. CDR1 SNHLY and CDR2 FYNNEI come from the germline V gene. This CDR3 is built from 15 residues. CDR3 DNA: TGTGCCAGCAGTGAGGGGCGGATCATGAACACTGAAGCTTTCTTT. Translation gives CASSEGRIMNTEAFF.

This clone is a singleton in its sample. This chain joins TRBV2 and TRBJ1-4; possible D gene TRBD1, 6 bases. CDR1 is SNHLY and CDR2 is FYNNEI in the germline V gene. The CDR3 contains 13 residues. Trimming stripped 10 bases from V and 4 bases from J, with 13 bases between. Written as DNA, the CDR3 is TGTGCCACCACCAGGGGCTTTAATGAAAAACTGTTTTTT. Translation gives CATTRGFNEKLFF.

The gene calls are TRBV7-9 and TRBJ2-3, with TRBD2 as a possible D gene (6 bases). The V end lost 4 bases, the J end lost 0 bases, and 8 bases lay between the germline ends. CDR3 length: 14 residues. Germline V gene lookup returns CDR1 SEHNR and CDR2 FQNEAQ (reference sequence). The CDR3 here is CASSWGDSTDTQYF. CDR3 sequence (DNA): TGTGCCAGCAGCTGGGGGGATAGCACAGATACGCAGTATTTT. The whole variable domain, remainder taken from reference TRBV7-9 and TRBJ2-3, is DTGVSQNPRHKITKRGQNVTFRCDPISEHNRLYWYRQTLGQGPEFLTYFQNEAQLEKSRLLSDRFSAERPKGSFSTLEIQRTEQGDSAMYLCASSWGDSTDTQYFGPGTRLTVL.

This clone has only one observation. The chain couples TRBV27 to TRBJ2-7; no reliable D call. Germline V lookup: CDR1 MNHEY, CDR2 SMNVEV (reference sequence). The V and J ends lost 5 bases and 4 bases respectively, with 9 bases between them. The CDR3 has 12 residues. The CDR3 here is CASSPPSYEQYF. The DNA of the CDR3 is TGTGCCAGCAGTCCGCCGTCTTACGAGCAGTACTTC.

The J gene is TRBJ1-5, the V gene TRBV27; 7 nucleotides match TRBD1. CDR1 and CDR2 (germline): MNHEY, SMNVEV (reference sequence). The V and J ends lost 5 bases and 4 bases, in that order; junction bases with no gene match: 8. This CDR3 has 15 residues. CDR3 loop: CASSHDRALNQPQHF. The DNA of the CDR3 is TGTGCCAGCAGTCACGACAGGGCGCTTAATCAGCCCCAGCATTTT.

The chain has TRBV11-1 and TRBJ1-1; tentatively, D is TRBD1 (5 bases). The CDR3 has 13 residues. Germline V gene sequence: CDR1 SGHAT, CDR2 FQDESV (reference sequence). Trimming pared 10 bases from V and 12 bases from J, leaving 24 bases between. CDR3: CATQNRPLGRTFF. As DNA, the CDR3 is TGTGCCACACAGAACCGACCACTGGGGCGTACTTTCTTT.

This CDR3 reads CASSPGQGGAEQYF. CDR3 nucleotide sequence: TGTGCCAGCTCACCGGGACAGGGAGGAGCCGAGCAGTACTTC. The J gene is TRBJ2-7, the V gene TRBV18; TRBD1 matches 9 bases. Germline V gives CDR1 KGHSH, CDR2 LQKENI. The CDR3 length is 14 residues. J was trimmed by 6 bases and V by 3 bases; bases with no gene match: 6. Based on the CDR3 plus reference TRBV18 and TRBJ2-7, the full variable domain is NAGVMQNPRHLVRRRGQEARLRCSPMKGHSHVYWYRQLPEEGLKFMVYLQKENIIDESGMPKERFSAEFPKEGPSILRIQQVVRGDSAAYFCASSPGQGGAEQYFGPGTRLTVT.

This clone was detected a few times. The chain uses TRBV30 and TRBJ1-5; TRBD1 is a possible D gene (5 bases). CDR3 length: 13 amino acids. V was clipped by 2 bases and J by 3 bases, with 8 bases between them. CDR1 is GTSNPN and CDR2 is SVGIG in the germline V gene (reference sequence). CDR3 sequence: CAWSLGDNQPQHF. The CDR3 DNA sequence: TGTGCCTGGAGTTTGGGGGACAATCAGCCCCAGCATTTT.

The chain is built from TRBV4-3 and TRBJ2-7; 8 bases line up with TRBD1. CDR1 is LGHNA, CDR2 YSLEER, per germline. V was pared by 4 bases and J by 2 bases, with 13 bases of the junction left unmatched. CDR3 length: 17 residues. This CDR3 reads CASSLWVGRGPTYEQYF. Here the CDR3 DNA reads TGCGCCAGCAGCCTTTGGGTTGGCAGGGGGCCAACCTACGAGCAGTACTTC.

The chain combines TRBV5-6 with TRBJ2-2; no reliable D call. V shed 3 bases and J shed 5 bases, with 11 bases lying between them. The CDR3 extends over 14 amino acids. In germline, CDR1 is SGHDT, CDR2 YYEEEE. In DNA form, the CDR3 reads TGTGCCAGCAGCTCCTTAACGGGTACCGGGGAGCTGTTTTTT. Residues: CASSSLTGTGELFF.

The chain carries TRBV4-3 and TRBJ2-2; possible D gene TRBD1, 5 bases. This CDR3 contains 15 residues. Germline V gene lookup returns CDR1 LGHNA and CDR2 YSLEER. V lost 0 bases, J lost 7 bases, and 12 bases lay in between. The CDR3 spells CASSQEGPSGGELFF. For the CDR3, the DNA is TGCGCCAGCAGCCAAGAGGGGCCTTCGGGCGGGGAGCTGTTTTTT.

The rearrangement links TRBV4-1 to TRBJ1-2, with no clear D. With 1 base removed from V and 2 bases from J, the gap between germline ends came to 5 bases. This CDR3 is 13 amino acids long. Germline values: CDR1 MGHRA, CDR2 YSYEKL. The CDR3 is CASSQVRNYGYTF. CDR3 nucleotides: TGCGCCAGCAGCCAAGTACGGAACTATGGCTACACCTTC.

The J gene is TRBJ1-1, the V gene TRBV5-1; TRBD1 might be the D (6 bases). V lost 0 bases and J lost 1, with 16 bases in between. The CDR3 runs 17 residues. CDR1 and CDR2 from the germline V gene are SGHRS and YFSETQ. The CDR3 loop reads CASSLGRGQGPNTEAFF. The CDR3 nucleotides read TGCGCCAGCAGCTTGGGTCGGGGCCAGGGGCCGAACACTGAAGCTTTCTTT.

The chain uses TRBV2 and TRBJ2-1, with D possibly matching TRBD2 (7 bases). This CDR3 comprises 15 residues. The V end was cut by 6 bases, the J end by 5 bases, with 17 bases between. The germline CDR1 and CDR2 sequences are SNHLY and FYNNEI. The CDR3 bases are TGTGCCAGCAGGGGGGGAGGGGGGACCGACAATGAGCAGTTCTTC. Its protein is CASRGGGGTDNEQFF.

The chain links TRBV7-9 to TRBJ1-4, with D tentatively TRBD1 (5 bases). V lost 7 bases and J lost 0, with 9 bases in between. The CDR3 totals 14 residues. CDR1 SEHNR and CDR2 FQNEAQ come from the germline V gene (reference sequence). CDR3 sequence (DNA): TGTGCCAGCACCCAGGGTGCAACTAATGAAAAACTGTTTTTT. It yields the protein CASTQGATNEKLFF.

The chain uses TRBV6-1 and TRBJ1-1; weak D call: TRBD1 (5 bases). Trimming cost V 4 bases and J 0 bases, with 18 bases left between them. The CDR3 has 17 residues. Germline V gene lookup returns CDR1 MNHNS and CDR2 SASEGT. CDR3 coding DNA: TGTGCCAGCAGTGGAGGGAGGCAGGGAGGCATGAACACTGAAGCTTTCTTT. It is translated as CASSGGRQGGMNTEAFF.

This chain joins TRBV5-1 and TRBJ2-3, with D possibly TRBD2 on 7 matching bases. This CDR3 region has 15 residues. V gave up 2 bases and J gave up 4 bases, with 14 bases separating them. Per germline, CDR1 SGHRS and CDR2 YFSETQ. The DNA of the CDR3 is TGCGCCAGCAGCTTCAAGGGGGGGTCGGCAGATACGCAGTATTTT. Translated: CASSFKGGSADTQYF.

V gene TRBV27 combines with J gene TRBJ1-1; TRBD1 is a possible D gene (6 bases). CDR1 is MNHEY, CDR2 SMNVEV, per germline (reference sequence). Trimming left V 6 bases short and J 0 bases short, with 11 bases between. The CDR3 covers 14 residues. The CDR3 DNA follows: TGTGCCAGCAGCTTAGGGGGGTTGAACACTGAAGCTTTCTTT. It is translated as CASSLGGLNTEAFF.

Comment on this clone: One junction end disagrees with the germline gene, perhaps due to a read error. This chain uses TRBV28 with TRBJ1-1; 9 positions agree with TRBD1. Germline-derived CDR1 and CDR2 are MDHEN and SYDVKM. This CDR3 has 15 residues. CDR3 DNA sequence: TGTGCCAACAGTATCATACCGGGACAGGGATCTGAAGCTTTCTTT. Amino acid sequence: CANSIIPGQGSEAFF.

V gene TRBV9 combines with J gene TRBJ1-1; the D is unclear. Between the trimmed V and J ends, which lost 4 bases and 4 bases, there was a span of 11 bases. Germline loops: CDR1 SGDLS, CDR2 YYNGEE. The CDR3 is 13 residues long. The CDR3 coding sequence is TGTGCCAGCAGCCTCTCGGTCCGCACTGAAGCTTTCTTT. Translating gives CASSLSVRTEAFF.

The chain employs TRBV6-5 and TRBJ2-5, with 7 positions matching TRBD2. This CDR3 contains 14 residues. The V segment lost 2 bases and the J segment 2 bases; nucleotides outside the gene matches: 2. Germline V gene data show CDR1 as MNHEY and CDR2 as SVGAGI. The CDR3 DNA is TGTGCCAGCAGTTACGGGGGGGAGCAAGAGACCCAGTACTTC. This sequence encodes CASSYGGEQETQYF.

The chain employs TRBV28 and TRBJ2-5; the D gene could be TRBD1 or TRBD2 (5 bases each). V dropped 8 bases and J dropped 7 bases, with 5 bases sitting between them. Germline assignment: CDR1 MDHEN and CDR2 SYDVKM. The CDR3 is made up of 9 amino acids. The CDR3 bases are TGTGCCAGCGGGGGGACCCAGTACTTC. Translated: CASGGTQYF.

This rearrangement joins TRBV5-1 to TRBJ2-7; D may be TRBD2 (5 bases). The CDR3 is 14 amino acids. CDR1 is SGHRS and CDR2 is YFSETQ in the germline V gene. Trimming stripped 5 bases from V and 0 bases from J, with 12 bases between. The CDR3 nucleotides are TGCGCCAGCAGGGCGGGTCCCAGCTCCTACGAGCAGTACTTC. Encoded protein: CASRAGPSSYEQYF.

This clone was observed a handful of times. The chain has TRBV7-8 and TRBJ1-1; no firm D call. Trimming removed 0 bases at V and 0 bases at J, with 5 bases between. CDR3 length: 14 residues. CDR1 SGHVS and CDR2 FQNEAQ come from the germline V gene. For the CDR3, the DNA is TGTGCCAGCAGCTTAGCAACAGTGAACACTGAAGCTTTCTTT. This encodes CASSLATVNTEAFF.

The chain couples TRBV9 to TRBJ2-2; 9 nucleotides align to TRBD2. Germline trimming cut 0 bases from V and 3 bases from J; bases unmatched to any gene: 9. The CDR3 runs to 18 residues. Germline CDR1 is SGDLS and CDR2 is YYNGEE. DNA for the CDR3: TGTGCCAGCAGCGTAGGAGCGGCGGGAGGGCCTTACACCGGGGAGCTGTTTTTT. This translates into CASSVGAAGGPYTGELFF.

The chain joins TRBV6-5 to TRBJ2-7; D assignment may be TRBD1 or TRBD2 (6 bases each). Germline loops: CDR1 MNHEY, CDR2 SVGAGI. There are 14 residues in the CDR3. V was trimmed by 7 bases and J by 0 bases, leaving 13 bases between them. DNA for the CDR3: TGTGCCAGCATGAAGGGGGGAACCTCCTACGAGCAGTACTTC. This translates into CASMKGGTSYEQYF.